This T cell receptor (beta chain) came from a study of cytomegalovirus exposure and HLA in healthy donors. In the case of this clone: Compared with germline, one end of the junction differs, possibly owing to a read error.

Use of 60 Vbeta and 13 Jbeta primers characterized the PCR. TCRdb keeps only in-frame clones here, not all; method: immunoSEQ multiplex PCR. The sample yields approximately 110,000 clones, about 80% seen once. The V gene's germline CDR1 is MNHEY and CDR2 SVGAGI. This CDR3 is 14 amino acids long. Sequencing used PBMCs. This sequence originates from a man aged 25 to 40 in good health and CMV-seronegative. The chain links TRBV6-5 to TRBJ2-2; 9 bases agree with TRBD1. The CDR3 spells CASRRTGGTGEPFF. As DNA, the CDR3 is TGTGCCAGCAGACGCACAGGGGGCACCGGGGAGCCGTTTTTT.